A selection of T cell receptor beta chains follows, all from one sample in a study of memory CD4+ T cells and cytomegalovirus serostatus. Using immunoSEQ multiplex PCR, the repertoire was profiled, and TCRdb retains in-frame clones only, with some absent. The sample contains tens of thousands of clones, 82% of which appear only once. Sequenced input: memory CD4+ T cells from blood. Source of these receptors: an adult in good health and CMV-seronegative. Some clones in this sample may be carry-over from other donors' samples. Each CDR3 is given with its conserved first and last residue. A D gene is named only where the DNA matches it firmly. The size entry is marked missing in some rows and otherwise reads once, few, many or a size class.

>NA|NA|TRBJ2-3|TRBV11-1
TGTGCCAGCAGCTGGAGGCCAGCTACCACAGATACGCAGTATTTT
CASSWRPATTDTQYF
>TRBD2|NA|TRBJ2-7|TRBV5-6
TGTGCCAGCACCCACGACCGGGGGACTAGCTCCTACGAGCAGTACTTC
CASTHDRGTSSYEQYF
>TRBD1|NA|TRBJ1-1|TRBV25-1
TGTGCCAGCAGGGGACAGGGACCCACTGAAGCTTTCTTT
CASRGQGPTEAFF
>NA|NA|TRBJ1-1|TRBV5-4
TGTGCCAGCAGCCCGTGGGGGGGGACTGAAGCTTTCTTT
CASSPWGGTEAFF
>NA|once|TRBJ2-5|TRBV18
TGTGCCAGCTCACTCAACTTGGGACATACGCAAGAGACCCAGTACTTC
CASSLNLGHTQETQYF
>NA|NA|TRBJ1-2|TRBV28
TGTGCCAGCAGTTCGGGGGGACGTAATGGCTACACCTTC
CASSSGGRNGYTF
>NA|NA|TRBJ2-4|TRBV5-1
TGCGCCAGCAGCTTTGCTGGCGGTCCCTTGGACATTCAGTACTTC
CASSFAGGPLDIQYF
>NA|NA|TRBJ1-5|TRBV28
TGTGCCAGCAGTTACCCGAATAGCAATCAGCCCCAGCATTTT
CASSYPNSNQPQHF
>NA|NA|TRBJ2-1|TRBV7-2
TGTGCCAGCAGCTTAGACTCCCACAATGAGCAGTTCTTC
CASSLDSHNEQFF
>NA|few|TRBJ2-7|TRBV2
TGTGCCACCCAAAGAAGTCCCTACGAGCAGTACTTC
CATQRSPYEQYF
>TRBD2|NA|TRBJ2-1|TRBV6-1
TGTGCCAGCAGTGAACGGGCTAGCGGGAGGGCCGTGCAGTTCTTC
CASSERASGRAVQFF
>NA|NA|TRBJ1-1|TRBV5-1
TGCGCCAGCAGCACGACGGACACTTTGAACACTGAAGCTTTCTTT
CASSTTDTLNTEAFF
>NA|few|TRBJ1-1|TRBV28
TGTGCCAGCACCGGGATGGTGAACACTGAAGCTTTCTTT
CASTGMVNTEAFF
>TRBD1|NA|TRBJ1-4|TRBV18
TGTGCCAGCTCACCACCAAACAGGGGGGTAGGCGAAAAACTGTTTTTT
CASSPPNRGVGEKLFF
>TRBD2|once|TRBJ2-5|TRBV11-3
TGTGCCAGCAGCTTAGGAGGGGGACTAGCGATCGAGACCCAGTACTTC
CASSLGGGLAIETQYF
>TRBD1|once|TRBJ1-5|TRBV7-8
TGTGCCAGCAGGATGACAGGGAATAGCAATCAGCCCCAGCATTTT
CASRMTGNSNQPQHF
>NA|NA|TRBJ2-3|TRBV6-1
TGTGCCAGCAGTGAAACCGCACTCGGTGGCACAGATACGCAGTATTTT
CASSETALGGTDTQYF
>NA|NA|TRBJ1-2|TRBV6-1
TGTGCCAGCAGTGAGACGACAGGATACCTCTATAGCTACACCTTC
CASSETTGYLYSYTF
>NA|NA|TRBJ2-1|TRBV10-1
TGCGCCACCTCAGGTGGGTTGCGCAATGAGCAGTTCTTC
CATSGGLRNEQFF
>NA|few|TRBJ2-2|TRBV19
TGTGCCAGTAGTCTAAGGGGCAGGGGAAACACCGGGGAGCTGTTTTTT
CASSLRGRGNTGELFF
>NA|NA|TRBJ2-2|TRBV14
TGTGCCAGCAGCCCGAACCGGGGTACCGGGGAGCTGTTTTTT
CASSPNRGTGELFF
>TRBD2|NA|TRBJ2-7|TRBV5-1
TGCGCCAGTGCTGCCCCCAGAGCGGGGGCCTACGAGCAGTACTTC
CASAAPRAGAYEQYF
>NA|NA|TRBJ2-3|TRBV19
TGTGCCAGTAGTAGGATATCTAGCACAGATACGCAGTATTTT
CASSRISSTDTQYF
>NA|few|TRBJ2-7|TRBV28
TGTGCCAGCAGAAGGGTGACAGGGACTGTACCCTACGAGCAGTACTTC
CASRRVTGTVPYEQYF
>NA|NA|TRBJ2-1|TRBV6-5
TGTGCCAGCAGGGAGGGGGGAGGGAATGAGCAGTTCTTC
CASREGGGNEQFF
>NA|NA|TRBJ2-3|TRBV6-5
TGTGCCAGCAGGTCACAGGGCCTTAACACAGATACGCAGTATTTT
CASRSQGLNTDTQYF
>NA|NA|TRBJ2-2|TRBV2
TGTGCCAGCACCGTTGGGAGAAACGCCGGGGAGCTGTTTTTT
CASTVGRNAGELFF
>NA|NA|TRBJ1-2|TRBV9
TGTGCCAGCAGCCGGGACACCTTCTTCGGGTATGGCTACACCTTC
CASSRDTFFGYGYTF
>TRBD2|NA|TRBJ2-1|TRBV19
TGTGCCAGTAGGGAGACGACGGGGGGTGAGCAGTTCTTC
CASRETTGGEQFF
>NA|NA|TRBJ1-5|TRBV5-6
TGTGCCAGCAGCGGGACGGACGGTCAGCCCCAGCATTTT
CASSGTDGQPQHF
>NA|NA|TRBJ2-1|TRBV10-3
TGTGCCATCAGTGGGGACGTCAAGGCGCAGTTCTTC
CAISGDVKAQFF
>NA|NA|TRBJ1-5|TRBV4-2
TGTGCCAGCAGCCAAGATTTAGGGGGGCACGGTCAGCCCCAGCATTTT
CASSQDLGGHGQPQHF
>NA|once|TRBJ2-2|TRBV5-1
TGCGCCAGCAGCTTGGTCCAAATGGCCGGGGAGCTGTTTTTT
CASSLVQMAGELFF
>TRBD2|NA|TRBJ2-2|TRBV30
TGTGCCTGGAGTCCATCCGGGACTAGCGCCGGGGAGCTGTTTTTT
CAWSPSGTSAGELFF
>NA|NA|TRBJ1-5|TRBV6-1
TGTGCCAGCCTACCCCAGGGGAATCAGCCCCAGCATTTT
CASLPQGNQPQHF
>NA|NA|TRBJ1-1|TRBV27
TGTGCCAGCAGTTTATCGTTTACGGCCGGGGTTTCGGAGGCTTTCTTT
CASSLSFTAGVSEAFF
>NA|NA|TRBJ2-3|TRBV6-1
TGTGCCAGCAGTGAACAGGCAGGGAGCGCAGATACGCAGTATTTT
CASSEQAGSADTQYF
>NA|NA|TRBJ2-5|TRBV6-1
TGTGCCAGCAGTGAAGAGGGGGGAACCCAGTACTTC
CASSEEGGTQYF
>TRBD1|NA|TRBJ2-3|TRBV7-3
TGTGCCAGCAGCGGAACCCGAGGGCCGACAGGGGCCTCTAGCACAGATACGCAGTATTTT
CASSGTRGPTGASSTDTQYF
>TRBD2|NA|TRBJ2-7|TRBV5-6
TGTGCCAGCAGCTTTGGGGTCTTCGGCGCTAGCGGGAGTCACGAGCAGTACTTC
CASSFGVFGASGSHEQYF
>TRBD1|NA|TRBJ2-2|TRBV25-1
TGTGCCAGCGAACACTCGGACAGGGTGAACACCGGGGAGCTGTTTTTT
CASEHSDRVNTGELFF
>NA|NA|TRBJ1-1|TRBV11-3
TGTGCCAGCAGCTTATTGGGTGGCACTGAAGCTTTCTTT
CASSLLGGTEAFF
>NA|NA|TRBJ2-1|TRBV7-2
TGTGCCAGCAGCAAGGAGGGTAGTGGGCAGTTCTTC
CASSKEGSGQFF
>NA|NA|TRBJ2-3|TRBV6-5
TGTGCCAGCAGTTACGGGGGCAGGTCCACAGATACGCAGTATTTT
CASSYGGRSTDTQYF
>NA|NA|TRBJ2-2|TRBV29-1
TGCAGCGGTGGGGACACCGGGGAGCTGTTTTTT
CSGGDTGELFF
>NA|NA|TRBJ2-7|TRBV5-8
TGTGCCAGCAGCTTCAGGGACTACGAGCAGTACTTC
CASSFRDYEQYF
>NA|NA|TRBJ2-7|TRBV6-1
TGTGCCAGCAGCCTTAGTTTAGCGGTCACCTACGAGCAGTACTTC
CASSLSLAVTYEQYF
>TRBD1|few|TRBJ1-5|TRBV30
TGTGCCTGGAGTGAGGGGCAGGGGGTAAGGCAGCCCCAGCATTTT
CAWSEGQGVRQPQHF
>TRBD2|NA|TRBJ2-1|TRBV18
TGTGCCAGCTCACCCTTAGGTAGCGCCCTAGCGGGAGGAGGTGAGCAGTTCTTC
CASSPLGSALAGGGEQFF
>NA|few|TRBJ1-1|TRBV6-5
TGTGCCAGCAGTTCCCTGACCCGACATATTGAAGCTTTCTTT
CASSSLTRHIEAFF
>NA|once|TRBJ1-5|TRBV7-8
TGTGCCAGCAGCTTAGGGCTTAGGAATAGCAATCAGCCCCAGCATTTT
CASSLGLRNSNQPQHF
>NA|NA|TRBJ2-7|TRBV28
TGTGCCAGCAGTTTGGGGCTAGCGAAAAAGCCCTACGAGCAGTACTTC
CASSLGLAKKPYEQYF
>NA|NA|TRBJ2-5|TRBV28
TGTGCCAGCAACCTAGGACAGCAGACCCAGTACTTC
CASNLGQQTQYF
>TRBD2|NA|TRBJ2-2|TRBV5-1
TGCGCCAGCAGCTCCCAGCGGGGGAACACCGGGGAGCTGTTTTTT
CASSSQRGNTGELFF
>TRBD2|NA|TRBJ2-1|TRBV9
TGTGCCAGCAGCAAGACTACCGGGACTAGTTACAATGAGCAGTTCTTC
CASSKTTGTSYNEQFF
>NA|NA|TRBJ1-4|TRBV9
TGTGCCAGCAGCACGAGGGGCATCGGAGGGACATTAGGTGAAAAACTGTTTTTT
CASSTRGIGGTLGEKLFF